Sequencing of this T cell receptor beta chain was carried out in a study of vaccination and CD4 T cells after COVID-19. Study as a whole: Participants received two doses of either BNT162b2 or mRNA-1273 vaccine.

The CDR3 is made up of 15 amino acids. Trimming stripped 2 bases from V and 7 bases from J, with 18 bases between. Germline values: CDR1 GTSNPN, CDR2 SVGIG (reference sequence). As for this clonotype: Antigen unknown.

Documented treatment: roughly 10-day PBMC culture with coronavirus spike peptide pools or control peptides (ViraFEST assay). Cultured CD4+ T cell DNA was sequenced using the Oncomine TCR Beta short-read assay. One entry per CDR3 protein results from TCRdb running MiXCR on the PCR reads. This sample has about 20,000 distinct CDR3 sequences; roughly two fifths occur once, and the top ten carry around 14%. Sequencing used CD4+ T cells from blood, cultured in vitro. The receptor was derived from a human donor who had recovered from COVID-19. The chain uses TRBV30 and TRBJ2-4, with D maybe TRBD2 (6 bases). CDR3 in amino acids: CAWSLKAGRGNIQYF. The CDR3 coding sequence is TGTGCCTGGAGTTTAAAAGCGGGTAGAGGTAACATTCAGTACTTC.